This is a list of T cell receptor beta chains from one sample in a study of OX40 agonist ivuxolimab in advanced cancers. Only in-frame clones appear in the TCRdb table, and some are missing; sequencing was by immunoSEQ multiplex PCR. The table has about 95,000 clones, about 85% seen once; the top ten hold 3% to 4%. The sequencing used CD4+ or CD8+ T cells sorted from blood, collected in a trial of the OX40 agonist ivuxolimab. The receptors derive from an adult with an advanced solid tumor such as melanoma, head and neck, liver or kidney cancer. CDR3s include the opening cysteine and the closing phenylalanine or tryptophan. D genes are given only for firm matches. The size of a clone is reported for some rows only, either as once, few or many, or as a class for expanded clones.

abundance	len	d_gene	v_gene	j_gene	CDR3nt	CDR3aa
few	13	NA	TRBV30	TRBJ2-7	TGTGCCTGGAGATCGGCTGACTCCTACGAGCAGTACTTC	CAWRSADSYEQYF
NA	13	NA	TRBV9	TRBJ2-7	TGTGCCAGCAGCGCCCGACTAGAAGTAGAGCAGTACTTC	CASSARLEVEQYF
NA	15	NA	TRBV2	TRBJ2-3	TGTGCCAGCGCCGGGATGAACGGGGGCACAGATACGCAGTATTTT	CASAGMNGGTDTQYF
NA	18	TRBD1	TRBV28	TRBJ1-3	TGTGCCAGCAGACCCGGGACAGCCTATTACATCTCTGGAAACACCATATATTTT	CASRPGTAYYISGNTIYF
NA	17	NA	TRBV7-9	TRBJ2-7	TGTGCCAGCAGCTTAGCGGGGGCGGGACGCCTGTCCTACGAGCAGTACTTC	CASSLAGAGRLSYEQYF
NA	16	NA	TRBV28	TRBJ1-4	TGTGCCAGCAGTCTCCTCAGTGGGGGCGGAAATGAAAAACTGTTTTTT	CASSLLSGGGNEKLFF
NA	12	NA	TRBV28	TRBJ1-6	TGTGCCAGCAGCCGCAGCTATTCACCCCTCCACTTT	CASSRSYSPLHF
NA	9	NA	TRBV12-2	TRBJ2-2	TGTAGGGGCACCGGGGAGCTGTTTTTT	CRGTGELFF
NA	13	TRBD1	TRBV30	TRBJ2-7	TGTGCCTGGAGGGGACAGGGGAGCTACGAGCAGTACTTC	CAWRGQGSYEQYF
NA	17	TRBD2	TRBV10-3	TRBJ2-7	TGTGCCATCAGAGCGATAACTAGCGGGGAGGTTCCCTACGAGCAGTACTTC	CAIRAITSGEVPYEQYF
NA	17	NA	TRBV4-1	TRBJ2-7	TGCGCCAGCAGCCAGTCATTGGGGAGGACAGGAGATTACGAGCAGTACTTC	CASSQSLGRTGDYEQYF
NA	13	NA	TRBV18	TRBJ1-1	TGTGCCAGCTCACCAAGTAGGGAAACTGAAGCTTTCTTT	CASSPSRETEAFF
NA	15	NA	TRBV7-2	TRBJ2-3	TGTGCCAGCAGCACAGGGACACTACGCACAGATACGCAGTATTTT	CASSTGTLRTDTQYF
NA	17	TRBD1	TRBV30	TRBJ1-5	TGTGCCTGGAGTGTGGGTACCCCGGGACAGGGGGATCAGCCCCAGCATTTT	CAWSVGTPGQGDQPQHF
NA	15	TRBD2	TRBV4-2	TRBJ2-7	TGTGCCAGCAGCCAATTAGCGGGAGGACCCTACGAGCAGTACTTC	CASSQLAGGPYEQYF
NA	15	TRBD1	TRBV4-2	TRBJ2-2	TGTGCCAGCAGCCTGGGACAGGGGCAAACCGGGGAGCTGTTTTTT	CASSLGQGQTGELFF
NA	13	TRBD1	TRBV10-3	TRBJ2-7	TGTGCCATCAGTGGGACAGGAGACTACGAGCAGTACTTC	CAISGTGDYEQYF
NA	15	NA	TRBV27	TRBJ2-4	TGTGCCAGCAGTTTATCGCTGACAGGCGGGTTTATTCAGTACTTC	CASSLSLTGGFIQYF
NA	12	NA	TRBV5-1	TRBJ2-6	TGCGCCACGAGCTCAGGGGCCAACGTCCTGACTTTC	CATSSGANVLTF
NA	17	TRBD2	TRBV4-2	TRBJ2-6	TGTGCCAGCAGCCAACGCGCGGGAGTGGCTGGGGCCAACGTCCTGACTTTC	CASSQRAGVAGANVLTF
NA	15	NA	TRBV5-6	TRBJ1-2	TGTGCCAGCAGCTTGGTCGTGGCAGGGCGCCTCGGCTACACCTTC	CASSLVVAGRLGYTF
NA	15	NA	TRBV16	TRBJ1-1	TGTGCCAGCAGCCAATCGGAGGAGATGAACACTGAAGCTTTCTTT	CASSQSEEMNTEAFF
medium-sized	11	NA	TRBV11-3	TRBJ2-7	TGTGCCAGCAGCTTAGCCAGTGAGCAGTACTTC	CASSLASEQYF
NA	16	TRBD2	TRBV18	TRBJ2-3	TGTGCCAGCTCACCACTTGCGGGAGAAAGCACAGATACGCAGTATTTT	CASSPLAGESTDTQYF
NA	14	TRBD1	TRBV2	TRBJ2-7	TGTGCCAGCAGTGAGGGGACAGGGGGCCACGAGCAGTACTTC	CASSEGTGGHEQYF
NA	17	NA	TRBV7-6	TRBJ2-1	TGTGCCAGCAGCTTTCTTCTCCGGGGGAGCTCCTACAATGAGCAGTTCTTC	CASSFLLRGSSYNEQFF
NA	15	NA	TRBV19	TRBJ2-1	TGTGCCAGTAGTATAGAGCGACTCTCCTACAATGAGCAGTTCTTC	CASSIERLSYNEQFF
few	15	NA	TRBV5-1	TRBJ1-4	TGCGCCAGCAGCCCGAGGACAGATCCTAATGAAAAACTGTTTTTT	CASSPRTDPNEKLFF
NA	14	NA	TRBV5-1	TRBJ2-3	TGCGCCAGCAGCTTGGTGGTTAGCACAGATACGCAGTATTTT	CASSLVVSTDTQYF
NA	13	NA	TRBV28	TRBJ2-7	TGTGCCAGTGGGGGGACAGAATCCTACGAGCAGTACTTC	CASGGTESYEQYF
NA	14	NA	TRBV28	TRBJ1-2	TGTGCCAGCAGTTTCGTGCGGGACGGCTATGGCTACACCTTC	CASSFVRDGYGYTF
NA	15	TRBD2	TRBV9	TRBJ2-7	TGTGCCAGCAGCGTAGGGACTAGCGGTTTCTACGAGCAGTACTTC	CASSVGTSGFYEQYF
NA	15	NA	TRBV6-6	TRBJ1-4	TGTGCCAGCAGTCGAACCCAACAACGGGGGGAAAAACTGTTTTTT	CASSRTQQRGEKLFF
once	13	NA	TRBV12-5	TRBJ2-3	TGTGCTAGTGGTTTGGCCTTAAGAGATACGCAGTATTTT	CASGLALRDTQYF
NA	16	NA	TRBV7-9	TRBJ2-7	TGTGCCAGCAGCTTAGAAACGCAGGACCTTTCCTACGAGCAGTACTTC	CASSLETQDLSYEQYF
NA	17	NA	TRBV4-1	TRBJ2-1	TGCGCCAGCAGCCTCCTCACAACTAGCCCCGAGGGGAATGAGCAGTTCTTC	CASSLLTTSPEGNEQFF
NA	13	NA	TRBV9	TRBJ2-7	TGTGCCAGCAGCTTCACTCCGGGGGAGGAGCAGTACTTC	CASSFTPGEEQYF
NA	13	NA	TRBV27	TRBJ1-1	TGTGCCAGCAGTAAGGGGCAGGTCACTGAAGCTTTCTTT	CASSKGQVTEAFF
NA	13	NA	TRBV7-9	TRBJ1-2	TGTGCCAGCAGCTCGGGACAAAACTATGGCTACACCTTC	CASSSGQNYGYTF
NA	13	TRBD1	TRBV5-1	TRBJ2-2	TGCGCCAGCAGCTTGGGACAGGGTGGGGAGCTGTTTTTT	CASSLGQGGELFF
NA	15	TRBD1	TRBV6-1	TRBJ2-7	TGTGCCAGCAGTGAACAGGGGGCGAGCTCCTACGAGCAGTACTTC	CASSEQGASSYEQYF
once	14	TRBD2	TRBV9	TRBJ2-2	TGTGCCAGCAGCTCTAGCGGGAGCACCGGGGAGCTGTTTTTT	CASSSSGSTGELFF
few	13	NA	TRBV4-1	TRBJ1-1	TGCGCCAGCAGCCTCGGAGGTTCCGCTGAAGCTTTCTTT	CASSLGGSAEAFF
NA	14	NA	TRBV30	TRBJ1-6	TGTGCCTGGAAGGGCGACCAGGGAGGATCACCCCTCCACTTT	CAWKGDQGGSPLHF
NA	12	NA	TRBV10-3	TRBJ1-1	TGTGCCATCAGTGAGTTAGGGACCGAAGCTTTCTTT	CAISELGTEAFF
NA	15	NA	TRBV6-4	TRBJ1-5	TGTGCCAGCAGTGACAGGGGCAGTAGCAATCAGCCCCAGCATTTT	CASSDRGSSNQPQHF
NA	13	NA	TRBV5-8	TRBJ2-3	TGTGCCAGCAGCTTGGGGAGAACGGATACGCAGTATTTT	CASSLGRTDTQYF
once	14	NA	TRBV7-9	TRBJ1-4	TGTGCCAGCAGCCAAGGTAGTTTGGAGGAAAAACTGTTTTTT	CASSQGSLEEKLFF
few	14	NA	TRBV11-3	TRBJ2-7	TGTGCCAGCAGCTTTTGGGACACCACCTACGAGCAGTACTTC	CASSFWDTTYEQYF